This is a list of T cell receptor beta chains from one sample in a study of blood T cell repertoires in COVID-19. Produced via immunoSEQ multiplex PCR; TCRdb's table is partial and in-frame only. The sample contains about 250,000 clones, around 86% of which appear only once. Sequencing was carried out using PBMCs or T cells enriched from blood (not recorded which). The receptors were gathered from a man aged 35 to 55 who had recovered from COVID-19. CDR3s include the opening cysteine and the closing phenylalanine or tryptophan. The D gene is left open where the match is weak. Clone sizes are given selectively: once, few, many, or a class where the clone is expanded.

d_call,j_call,v_call,clone_size,cdr3_nt,cdr3_aa
TRBD1,TRBJ2-7,TRBV5-1,NA,TGCGCCAGCAGCTTCGGGACAGTGAAATACGAGCAGTACTTC,CASSFGTVKYEQYF
NA,TRBJ1-5,TRBV7-9,NA,TGTGCCAGCAGCCCAGAGGGGGAGGGTCTTCAGCCCCAGCATTTT,CASSPEGEGLQPQHF
TRBD2,TRBJ2-3,TRBV28,NA,TGTGCCAGCGGGCCGGGAGGTCGGACGGATACGCAGTATTTT,CASGPGGRTDTQYF
TRBD2,TRBJ2-7,TRBV7-2,NA,TGTGCCAGCAGCTTAGTTGGGCTAGCGGGGGGGTCGTCTGAGCAGTACTTC,CASSLVGLAGGSSEQYF
NA,TRBJ2-6,TRBV7-2,few,TGTGCCAGCAGCCTACAGGTTCTGGCGCGTGGGGCCAACGTCCTGACTTTC,CASSLQVLARGANVLTF
TRBD1,TRBJ1-2,TRBV19,NA,TGTGCCAGTAGTCGGGACAGGGTTTGGTATGGCTACACCTTC,CASSRDRVWYGYTF
NA,TRBJ2-4,TRBV6-2/TRBV6-3,NA,TGTGCCAGCAGTTACACCCGGGGGGCCCGTAACATTCAGTACTTC,CASSYTRGARNIQYF
NA,TRBJ1-2,TRBV11-2,few,TGTGCCAGCAGCTTAGGTAGATTCTATGGCTACACCTTC,CASSLGRFYGYTF
TRBD1,TRBJ1-6,TRBV5-1,NA,TGCGCCAGCAGCCGGGACAGGGTGGACTCACCCCTCCACTTT,CASSRDRVDSPLHF
NA,TRBJ2-1,TRBV27,few,TGTGCCAGCAGTTTATTCCCCCCTAGCGACTCCTACAATGAGCAGTTCTTC,CASSLFPPSDSYNEQFF
NA,TRBJ2-5,TRBV6-5,NA,TGTGCCACCACGATGAGGGGGATCCAAGAGACCCAGTACTTC,CATTMRGIQETQYF